The 13 T cell receptor beta chains in this list originate from one sample, sequenced in a study of identical twins. TCRdb fed the 5' RACE reads into MiXCR, producing one record per CDR3 protein. There are 500,000 to 600,000 distinct CDR3 sequences in the sample; around 20% occur only once, and about 0.99% lies in the top ten. The same data also went into a second study, on T cells expressing NK-cell markers.

Material: CD4+ T cells sorted from blood. Receptor source: a woman under 30 in good health.

This clonotype occurred many times. The chain joins TRBV12-3 or TRBV12-4 to TRBJ1-6, with D perhaps matching TRBD1 (6 bases). The CDR3 spans 12 residues. V was clipped by 6 bases and J by 9 bases, with 9 bases between them. For the CDR3, the DNA is TGTGCCAGCAGCGCGACAGGTTCACCCCTCCACTTT. This codes for CASSATGSPLHF.

The chain joins TRBV5-6 to TRBJ2-7; TRBD2 matches at 8 bases. The CDR3 runs to 14 residues. The junction had 7 bases not matched to a gene; V was cut back by 4 bases and J by 4 bases. Germline CDR1 reads SGHDT; CDR2 reads YYEEEE. CDR3: CASSGTGTSYEQYF. CDR3 DNA: TGTGCCAGCAGCGGAACCGGGACTAGTTACGAGCAGTACTTC.

The chain is built from TRBV12-3 or TRBV12-4 and TRBJ1-6, with 9 bases aligning to TRBD1. Trimming at V came to 7 bases and at J to 9 bases, leaving 7 bases not matched to a gene. The CDR3 loop spans 14 amino acids. The CDR3 loop is CASTPTGGGSPLHF. In DNA form, the CDR3 reads TGTGCCAGCACCCCGACAGGGGGAGGTTCACCCCTCCACTTT.

This sequence joins TRBV9 and TRBJ2-3; 9 bases map to TRBD2. The germline V gene encodes CDR1 SGDLS and CDR2 YYNGEE. This CDR3 region has 16 residues. After removal of 4 bases from V and 1 base from J, the junction contained 7 bases not matched to a gene. The CDR3 is CASSPHSSGGTDTQYF. The CDR3 DNA is TGTGCCAGCAGCCCACATTCTAGCGGGGGCACAGATACGCAGTATTTT. The complete variable domain, with remaining parts taken from reference TRBV9 and TRBJ2-3, reads DSGVTQTPKHLITATGQRVTLRCSPRSGDLSVYWYQQSLDQGLQFLIQYYNGEERAKGNILERFSAQQFPDLHSELNLSSLELGDSALYFCASSPHSSGGTDTQYFGPGTRLTVL.

This clonotype showed up just a few times. The chain has TRBV6-2 or TRBV6-3 and TRBJ2-5; D remains unclear. V was clipped by 4 bases and J by 0 bases, with 12 bases between them. The CDR3 is 15 amino acids. Germline CDR1 is MNHEY and CDR2 is SVGEGT. In DNA form, the CDR3 reads TGTGCCAGCAGTTCTGAGGACCGAGACCAAGAGACCCAGTACTTC. This encodes CASSSEDRDQETQYF.

As concerns this clonotype: The junction and the germline gene differ at one end; a read error may be behind it. The chain employs TRBV12-3 or TRBV12-4 and TRBJ2-7; D tentatively fits TRBD1 or TRBD2 (5 bases each). The CDR3 sequence is 14 residues long. CDR3: CASSNSGARYAQYF. CDR3 bases: TGTGCCAGCAGTAATTCCGGGGCACGTTACGCGCAGTACTTC.

This clonotype showed up many times. The J gene is TRBJ2-3, the V gene TRBV20-1, with D perhaps TRBD1 (7 bases). Germline CDR1 is DFQATT and CDR2 is SNEGSKA (reference sequence). With 2 bases removed from V and 6 bases from J, the gap between germline ends came to 9 bases. The CDR3 is 12 residues long. The CDR3 DNA follows: TGCAGTGCTAGACAGGGGGGCGATACGCAGTATTTT. Protein: CSARQGGDTQYF.

The chain is built from TRBV5-1 and TRBJ1-4; a possible D gene is TRBD1 (6 bases). Germline V lookup: CDR1 SGHRS, CDR2 YFSETQ. The CDR3 length is 14 residues. V lost 1 base to trimming and J lost 6 bases, with 10 bases between them. The CDR3 loop is CASSLQGSDEKLFF. The CDR3, as DNA: TGCGCCAGCAGCTTGCAGGGGTCGGATGAAAAACTGTTTTTT.

V and J are TRBV19 and TRBJ2-6; D is unresolved. V was cut by 1 base and J by 1 base, with 14 bases left in between. Germline lookup yields CDR1 LNHDA and CDR2 SQIVND (reference sequence). This CDR3 comprises 18 residues. The chain's CDR3 is CASSIVGSLKSGANVLTF. Here the CDR3 DNA reads TGTGCCAGTAGTATAGTGGGAAGCCTGAAGTCTGGGGCCAACGTCCTGACTTTC.

This clonotype was seen a handful of times. The chain uses TRBV20-1 and TRBJ2-1; 9 bases fit TRBD2. The germline V gene encodes CDR1 DFQATT and CDR2 SNEGSKA (reference sequence). V shed 3 bases, J shed 8 bases, and the junction held 8 bases outside the gene matches. The length of the CDR3 is 14 residues. In DNA form, the CDR3 reads TGCAGTGCTAGTAAGCCTAGCGGGAATGATGAGCAGTTCTTC. It specifies CSASKPSGNDEQFF.

This clonotype was seen repeatedly, ten times or more. The chain uses TRBV27 and TRBJ2-7; D perhaps matches TRBD1 (6 bases). Germline V CDR1 and CDR2: MNHEY, SMNVEV (reference sequence). This CDR3 has 14 amino acids. Trimming removed 1 base at V and 6 bases at J, with 13 bases between. In nucleotides, the CDR3 is TGTGCCAGCAGTTTATTTGTACAGGGTGGCGAGCAGTACTTC. It translates to CASSLFVQGGEQYF.

This clonotype occurred many times. The chain employs TRBV20-1 and TRBJ2-3; D call uncertain. The germline gives CDR1 DFQATT, CDR2 SNEGSKA (reference sequence). CDR3 length: 15 amino acids. The V gene lost 3 bases and the J gene lost 4 bases, with 17 bases spanning the gap. Written as DNA, the CDR3 is TGCAGTGCTAGTAACTCGCTTCATGTGTCAGATACGCAGTATTTT. Translation: CSASNSLHVSDTQYF.

The count of this clonotype is one. A read error is possible here, since a much larger clone lies one base away. The chain has TRBV7-3 and TRBJ2-3; D is perhaps TRBD2 (5 bases). The CDR3 sequence is 15 residues long. Germline loops: CDR1 SGHTA, CDR2 FQGTGA. V gave up 5 bases and J gave up 1 base, with 13 bases separating them. The CDR3 region is CASSMNGVRTDTQYF. The CDR3 DNA is TGTGCCAGCAGCATGAACGGGGTTCGCACAGATACGCAGTATTTT.